The sequence of this T cell receptor beta chain was determined in a study of OX40 agonist ivuxolimab in advanced cancers. Clones were sequenced by immunoSEQ multiplex PCR, and TCRdb holds only the in-frame ones, with some missing. The data hold roughly 41,000 clones, with approximately 89% observed a single time. Study-level results: Fewer expanded clones were found on average in CD4+ than in CD8+ T cells. Antigen targets of the expanded peripheral T cells went undetermined.

Blood draws occurred at baseline, cycle 4 day 1, and cycle 7 day 1. Of note for this clone: Its antigen remains unidentified.

CDR3 length: 13 amino acids. Germline V lookup: CDR1 SGHNT, CDR2 YENEEA. V lost 3 bases to trimming and J lost 7 bases, with 9 bases between them. The V call is TRBV11-3, the J call TRBJ2-2; D ambiguous. This TCR derives from an adult with an advanced solid tumor such as melanoma, head and neck, liver or kidney cancer. The material was CD4+ or CD8+ T cells sorted from blood, obtained in a trial of the OX40 agonist ivuxolimab. The CDR3 region is CASSFWLGGELFF. In DNA form, the CDR3 reads TGTGCCAGCAGCTTTTGGTTAGGCGGGGAGCTGTTTTTT.